The sequence of this T cell receptor (beta chain) was determined in a study of a mutant IDH1 vaccine in newly diagnosed glioma. In regard to this clone: The antigen is not known. Different DNA sequences within this sample yield the same CDR3.

Data came from immunoSEQ multiplex PCR; TCRdb stores just in-frame clones and leaves some out. This sample yields around 44,000 clones, of which roughly three quarters are seen a single time; around 6.7% belongs to the top ten. Time point given: week 35, safety follow-up. A 20-mer mutant IDH1 peptide at 300 ug was injected subcutaneously with topical imiquimod. The input for sequencing was PBMCs, taken from a glioma patient whose treatment included an IDH1 peptide vaccine. This TCR derives from a man between 35 and 55 years old with glioma.

CDR3 residues: CASSLVAGGADTQYF. DNA of the CDR3: TGTGCCAGCAGCTTGGTTGCCGGGGGCGCAGATACGCAGTATTTT. The V call is TRBV5-6, the J call TRBJ2-3; tentatively, D is TRBD1 or TRBD2 (6 bases each). The CDR3 contains 15 residues. Germline values: CDR1 SGHDT, CDR2 YYEEEE. With 0 bases removed from V and 4 bases from J, the gap between germline ends came to 12 bases.